This is a list of T cell receptor beta chains from one sample in a study of T cell responses to AZD1222 COVID-19 vaccine. The repertoire was sequenced with immunoSEQ multiplex PCR; TCRdb's copy has only in-frame clones and lacks some. The data hold approximately 140,000 clones, with 92% observed a single time. Here the sequenced sample was peripheral blood, taken 28 days after the second AZD1222 dose. Receptors were obtained from an adult who received the AZD1222 COVID-19 vaccine. Each CDR3 is given with its conserved first and last residue. Each record gives: V gene, J gene, clone size, D gene, CDR3 protein, CDR3 DNA. A D gene is named only where the DNA matches it firmly. Some rows have no size entry. The others give once, few or many, or a class for an expanded clone.

TRBV3-1/TRBV3-2	TRBJ1-2	-	TRBD1	CASSQVIGTDLGYTF	TGTGCCAGCAGCCAAGTTATTGGGACAGACCTTGGCTACACCTTC
TRBV29-1	TRBJ1-1	once	TRBD1	CSVEDPGQGHTEAFF	TGCAGCGTTGAAGACCCCGGACAGGGACACACTGAAGCTTTCTTT
TRBV4-1	TRBJ2-2	-	TRBD2	CASSQQSGGPDGELFF	TGCGCCAGCAGCCAACAGTCGGGAGGGCCGGACGGGGAGCTGTTTTTT
TRBV7-6	TRBJ2-7	-	TRBD2	CASSLGAGSGGYEQYF	TGTGCCAGCAGCTTAGGCGCCGGTTCGGGAGGCTACGAGCAGTACTTC
TRBV19	TRBJ2-7	-	TRBD1	CASSSHLRTGGYEQYF	TGTGCCAGTAGTTCTCACCTTCGGACAGGGGGCTACGAGCAGTACTTC
TRBV12-3/TRBV12-4	TRBJ1-2	-	-	CASRAGTDYGYTF	TGTGCCAGCAGAGCCGGGACGGATTATGGCTACACCTTC
TRBV5-1	TRBJ2-7	-	TRBD2	CASSFTGTSSPEQYF	TGCGCCAGCAGTTTCACCGGGACTAGCAGCCCCGAGCAGTACTTC
TRBV27	TRBJ1-2	-	TRBD1	CASSLSHRGRGYTF	TGTGCCAGCAGTTTATCGCACAGGGGACGTGGCTACACCTTC
TRBV3-1/TRBV3-2	TRBJ2-7	-	-	CASSQGPRGLAYSYEQYF	TGTGCCAGCAGCCAAGGGCCCCGAGGGCTAGCGTACTCCTACGAGCAGTACTTC
TRBV7-7	TRBJ2-1	once	TRBD1	CASSSTGTGGSEQFF	TGTGCTAGCAGCTCTACAGGGACAGGGGGTAGTGAGCAGTTCTTC
TRBV5-1	TRBJ2-7	-	TRBD1	CASSLEGDSSIEQYF	TGCGCCAGCAGCCTTGAGGGGGACAGCTCTATCGAGCAGTACTTC
TRBV6-1	TRBJ2-7	-	-	CASSEMTANF	TGTGCCAGCAGTGAAATGACGGCAAACTTC
TRBV7-9	TRBJ1-3	-	TRBD1	CASTSAGDSSGNTIYF	TGTGCCAGCACCTCCGCGGGGGACAGCTCTGGAAACACCATATATTTT
TRBV11-2	TRBJ1-2	-	-	CASSLDRGGYTF	TGTGCCAGCAGCTTAGACAGAGGAGGCTACACCTTC
TRBV28	TRBJ2-7	-	TRBD2	CASKTSGSREQYF	TGTGCCAGCAAGACTAGCGGGAGTCGGGAGCAGTACTTC
TRBV19	TRBJ1-6	-	-	CASSFPGLRENSPLHF	TGTGCCAGTAGCTTCCCGGGCCTCCGGGAAAATTCACCCCTCCACTTT
TRBV6-5	TRBJ1-3	-	-	CASTPTGGWNTIYF	TGTGCCAGCACCCCTACGGGAGGGTGGAACACCATATATTTT
TRBV29-1	TRBJ2-1	-	TRBD2	CSTGTSGRSSYNEQFF	TGCAGCACCGGGACTAGCGGGAGGTCATCCTACAATGAGCAGTTCTTC
TRBV10-3	TRBJ1-2	-	-	CAISEGVGYGYTF	TGTGCCATCAGTGAGGGGGTAGGGTATGGCTACACCTTC
TRBV7-9	TRBJ2-1	-	TRBD1	CASSLDRGIDEQFF	TGTGCCAGCAGCCTGGACAGGGGAATCGATGAGCAGTTCTTC
TRBV3-1/TRBV3-2	TRBJ2-7	-	TRBD2	CASSQFLAGEGEQYF	TGTGCCAGCAGCCAATTTCTAGCGGGAGAAGGGGAGCAGTACTTC
TRBV18	TRBJ1-4	-	-	CASSLVSNGNEKLFF	TGTGCCAGCTCACTTGTCTCAAACGGAAATGAAAAACTGTTTTTT
TRBV5-4	TRBJ2-7	-	-	CASSPRGGQSYEQYF	TGTGCCAGCAGCCCCAGGGGGGGCCAATCCTACGAGCAGTACTTC
TRBV5-1	TRBJ1-2	-	-	CASSLDRSGYYGYTF	TGCGCCAGCAGCTTGGATCGTTCCGGTTACTATGGCTACACCTTC
TRBV7-6	TRBJ1-1	-	-	CASSLGTGPRTEAFF	TGTGCCAGCAGCTTAGGAACAGGGCCTAGGACTGAAGCTTTCTTT
TRBV21-1	TRBJ2-1	-	-	CASSKGRTAHVSYNEQFF	TGTGCCAGCAGCAAAGGAAGGACGGCCCACGTTTCCTACAATGAGCAGTTCTTC
TRBV6-1	TRBJ2-7	-	-	CASSEELLWRGGLYEQYF	TGTGCCAGCAGTGAAGAGTTACTATGGCGAGGGGGGCTCTACGAGCAGTACTTC
TRBV6-5	TRBJ2-7	-	-	CASRPTSGLSQYF	TGTGCCAGCAGACCGACCTCAGGGTTGTCGCAGTACTTC
TRBV6-5	TRBJ1-1	-	-	CASSYAQGSHTEAFF	TGTGCCAGCAGTTACGCACAGGGCTCTCACACTGAAGCTTTCTTT
TRBV13	TRBJ1-3	once	-	CASSLYRDLSGNTIYF	TGTGCCAGCAGCTTATATCGGGATCTTTCTGGAAACACCATATATTTT
TRBV5-8	TRBJ1-2	once	-	CASSSFGGYTF	TGTGCCAGCAGCTCATTTGGTGGCTACACCTTC
TRBV29-1	TRBJ2-7	-	TRBD1	CSVATGTGSYEQYF	TGCAGCGTTGCTACCGGGACAGGGTCCTACGAGCAGTACTTC
TRBV18	TRBJ2-3	-	TRBD2	CASSPPAGVTDTQYF	TGTGCCAGCTCACCACCGGCGGGAGTGACAGATACGCAGTATTTT
TRBV5-1	TRBJ2-7	-	-	CASSLAGGTYEQYF	TGCGCCAGCAGCTTGGCCGGTGGCACCTACGAGCAGTACTTC
TRBV13	TRBJ1-3	-	TRBD1	CASSYRTGGRNTIYF	TGTGCCAGCAGCTACCGGACAGGGGGCAGAAACACCATATATTTT
TRBV3-1/TRBV3-2	TRBJ2-1	-	-	CASSQSGREQFF	TGTGCCAGCAGCCAGAGCGGGCGGGAGCAGTTCTTC
TRBV23-1	TRBJ2-7	-	-	CASSQSEVFARNKNEQYF	TGCGCCAGCAGTCAATCGGAGGTTTTCGCTAGAAATAAAAACGAGCAGTACTTC
TRBV24-1	TRBJ1-4	few	-	CATMDSNGEKLFF	TGTGCCACCATGGACAGTAACGGCGAAAAACTGTTTTTT
TRBV6-5	TRBJ1-2	-	-	CASSRGDGYTF	TGTGCCAGCAGTCGGGGTGATGGCTACACCTTC
TRBV11-2	TRBJ1-2	-	-	CASSLTSTYGYTF	TGTGCCAGCAGCTTGACCTCTACCTATGGCTACACCTTC